This T cell receptor beta chain was profiled in a study of naive and memory T cell subsets. Four PCR rounds used nested alpha and beta constant region primers plus the SP2 primer. Alpha and beta constant region primers primed reverse transcription for blood and skin samples. TCRdb recomputed calls from the 5' RACE reads with MiXCR, one row per CDR3 protein. Among roughly 48,000 distinct CDR3 sequences, about 4.5% were seen once, and the ten largest hold about 0.8%. Study results and limitations: The RNA method is potentially sensitive to activation and differentiation changes.

This clonotype was seen only a few times. Its antigen is unidentified. TCR cDNA received a 3' ligated oligonucleotide that carried a UMI. Unsorted total RNA, about 1 to 1000 ng, was DNase treated before reverse transcription. Trimming pared 0 bases from V and 7 bases from J, leaving 20 bases between. From germline, CDR1 is SGHNT and CDR2 YYREEE (reference sequence). The CDR3 covers 16 residues. J is TRBJ2-7 and V is TRBV5-4; D ambiguous. This receptor was identified in a female donor in good health. The CDR3 DNA sequence: TGTGCCAGCAGCTTGGATTTGGTCAGGATGCCTAGGGAGCAGTACTTC. It is translated as CASSLDLVRMPREQYF.